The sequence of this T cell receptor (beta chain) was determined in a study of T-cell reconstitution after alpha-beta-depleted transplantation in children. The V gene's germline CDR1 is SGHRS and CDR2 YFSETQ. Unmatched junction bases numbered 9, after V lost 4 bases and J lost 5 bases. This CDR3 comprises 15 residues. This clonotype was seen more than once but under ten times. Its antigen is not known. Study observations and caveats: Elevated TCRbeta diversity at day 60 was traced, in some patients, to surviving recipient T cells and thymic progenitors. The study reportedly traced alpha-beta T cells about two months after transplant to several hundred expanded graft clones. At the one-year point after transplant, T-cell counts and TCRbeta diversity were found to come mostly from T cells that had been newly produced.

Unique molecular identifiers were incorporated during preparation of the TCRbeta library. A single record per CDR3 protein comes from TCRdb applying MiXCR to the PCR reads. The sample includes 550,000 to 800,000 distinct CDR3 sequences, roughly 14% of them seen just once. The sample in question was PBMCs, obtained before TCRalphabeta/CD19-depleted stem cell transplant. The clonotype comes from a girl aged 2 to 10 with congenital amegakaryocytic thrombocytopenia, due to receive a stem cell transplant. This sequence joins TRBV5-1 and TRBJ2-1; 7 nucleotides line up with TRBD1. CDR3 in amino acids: CASSPKHDRDNEQFF. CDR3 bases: TGCGCCAGCAGCCCAAAACACGACAGGGACAATGAGCAGTTCTTC. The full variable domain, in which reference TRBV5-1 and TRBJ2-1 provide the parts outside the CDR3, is KAGVTQTPRYLIKTRGQQVTLSCSPISGHRSVSWYQQTPGQGLQFLFEYFSETQRNKGNFPGRFSGRQFSNSRSEMNVSTLELGDSALYLCASSPKHDRDNEQFFGPGTRLTVL.